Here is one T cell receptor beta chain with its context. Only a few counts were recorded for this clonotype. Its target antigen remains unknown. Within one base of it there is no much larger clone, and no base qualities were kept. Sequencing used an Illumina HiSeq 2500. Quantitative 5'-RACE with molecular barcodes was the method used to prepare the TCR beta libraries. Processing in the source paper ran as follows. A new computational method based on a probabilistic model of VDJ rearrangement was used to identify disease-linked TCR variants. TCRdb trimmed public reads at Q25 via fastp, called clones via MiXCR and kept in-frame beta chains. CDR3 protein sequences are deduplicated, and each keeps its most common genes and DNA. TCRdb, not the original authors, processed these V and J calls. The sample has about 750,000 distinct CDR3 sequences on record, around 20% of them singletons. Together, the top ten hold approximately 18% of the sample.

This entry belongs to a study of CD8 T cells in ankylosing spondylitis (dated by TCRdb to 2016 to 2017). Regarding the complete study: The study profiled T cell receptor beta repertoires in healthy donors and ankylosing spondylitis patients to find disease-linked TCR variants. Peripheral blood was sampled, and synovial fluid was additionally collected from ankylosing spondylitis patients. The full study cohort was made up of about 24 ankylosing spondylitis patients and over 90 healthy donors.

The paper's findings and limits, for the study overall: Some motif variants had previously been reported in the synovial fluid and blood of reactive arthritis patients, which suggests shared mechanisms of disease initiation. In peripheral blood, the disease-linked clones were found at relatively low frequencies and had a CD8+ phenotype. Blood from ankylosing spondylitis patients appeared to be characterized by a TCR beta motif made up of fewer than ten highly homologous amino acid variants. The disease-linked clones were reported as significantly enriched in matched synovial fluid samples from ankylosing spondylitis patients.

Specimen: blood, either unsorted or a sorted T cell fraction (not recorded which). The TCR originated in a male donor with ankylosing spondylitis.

The CDR3 corresponds to CASSPHLGQGKDTEAFF. At the DNA level, the sequence is TGTGCCAGCAGTCCCCACCTGGGACAGGGGAAGGACACTGAAGCTTTCTTT. This chain is built from TRBV27 and TRBJ1-1, with 10 bases matching TRBD1. Unmatched junction bases come to 12, with V trimmed by 5 bases and J by 3 bases. The CDR3 runs 17 amino acids, cysteine and phenylalanine included. The entry retains the CDR3 DNA only, 51 bases that are in frame from base 1. Sequences MNHEY (CDR1) and SMNVEV (CDR2) are obtained from the germline V gene (reference sequence).